One T cell receptor (beta chain) is described in this entry. The entry originates in a study of ipilimumab plus nivolumab after autologous stem cell transplantation. Clones were sequenced by immunoSEQ multiplex PCR, and TCRdb holds only the in-frame ones, with some missing. The sample holds roughly 25,000 clones, around 84% seen once. Patients got ipilimumab 1 mg/kg beginning 14 to 28 days post-transplant. The CDR3 sequence is 14 residues long. Germline V CDR1 and CDR2: LNHDA, SQIVND (reference sequence). Trimming removed 5 bases from V and 2 bases from J, with 11 bases in between. The source is a male donor with diffuse large B-cell lymphoma. Sequenced material: PBMCs, taken in a trial of ipilimumab plus nivolumab as post-transplant consolidation. The chain employs TRBV19 and TRBJ2-3, with no clear D. The CDR3 is CASSLVGSTDTQYF. The CDR3 DNA is TGTGCCAGTAGTTTGGTCGGATCCACAGATACGCAGTATTTT.